Listed below are T cell receptor beta chains from one sample, sequenced in a study of cytomegalovirus exposure and HLA in healthy donors. Some clones are missing from TCRdb's copy, which holds only in-frame ones; the method was immunoSEQ multiplex PCR. Altogether 150,000 or so clones are present, approximately 80% being singletons, with the ten largest covering 2% to 2.5%. Material for sequencing was PBMCs. The receptors were gathered from a man aged 50-60 years in good health and CMV-seronegative. CDR3s include the opening cysteine and the closing phenylalanine or tryptophan. D genes are given only for firm matches. Not every row has a clone size; where given, it reads once, few, many or a size class.

abundance	v_gene	d_gene	j_gene	CDR3aa	CDR3nt
.	TRBV9	TRBD2	TRBJ2-3	CASKRGDSTDTQYF	TGTGCCAGCAAGCGGGGGGACAGCACAGATACGCAGTATTTT
.	TRBV7-9	.	TRBJ1-1	CSSSLVSAEAFF	TGTTCCAGCAGCTTAGTATCAGCTGAAGCTTTCTTT
.	TRBV5-1	TRBD2	TRBJ2-5	CASSLTTSRETQYF	TGCGCCAGCAGCTTGACGACTAGCCGAGAGACCCAGTACTTC
.	TRBV11-3	TRBD1	TRBJ2-3	CASSSRQGVSTDTQYF	TGTGCCAGCAGCTCCCGACAGGGGGTTAGCACAGATACGCAGTATTTT
.	TRBV5-1	TRBD2	TRBJ2-3	CASSLAAGGGDTQYF	TGCGCCAGCAGCTTGGCAGCGGGAGGGGGAGATACGCAGTATTTT
.	TRBV14	.	TRBJ2-7	CASSRTTVTYEQYF	TGTGCCAGCAGCCGGACAACGGTTACGTACGAGCAGTACTTC
.	TRBV6-1	TRBD1	TRBJ2-7	CASSEDGQEIYEQYF	TGTGCCAGCAGCGAGGACGGACAGGAGATTTACGAGCAGTACTTC
.	TRBV28	.	TRBJ1-6	CASTQGDSPLHF	TGTGCCAGCACCCAGGGCGATTCACCCCTCCACTTT
.	TRBV2	TRBD1	TRBJ2-7	CASWTGGFYEQYF	TGTGCCTCGTGGACAGGGGGCTTTTACGAGCAGTACTTC
few	TRBV6-5	.	TRBJ2-2	CASRQEVGELFF	TGTGCCAGCAGGCAGGAAGTCGGGGAGCTGTTTTTT
.	TRBV15	TRBD2	TRBJ2-5	CATSRGSSGRAAETQYF	TGTGCCACCAGCAGAGGTTCCAGCGGGAGGGCCGCCGAGACCCAGTACTTC
.	TRBV6-6	TRBD1	TRBJ1-2	CASRPGQGYGYTF	TGTGCCAGCAGGCCGGGACAGGGCTATGGCTACACCTTC
.	TRBV6-1	.	TRBJ2-2	CASQGLAATGELFF	TGTGCCAGCCAAGGGCTAGCAGCCACCGGGGAGCTGTTTTTT
medium-sized	TRBV19	TRBD2	TRBJ2-5	CASSMTSGSLETQYF	TGTGCCAGTAGTATGACTAGCGGGAGCTTAGAGACCCAGTACTTC
.	TRBV4-2	.	TRBJ2-7	CASSQAYGGVYEQYF	TGTGCCAGCAGCCAAGCATATGGGGGCGTCTACGAGCAGTACTTC
.	TRBV30	.	TRBJ1-1	CAWEDSPSGITEAFF	TGTGCCTGGGAAGACAGTCCTAGTGGGATCACTGAAGCTTTCTTT
.	TRBV18	.	TRBJ1-5	CASSPGGAPPQPQHF	TGTGCCAGCTCACCAGGCGGGGCCCCTCCCCAGCCCCAGCATTTT
.	TRBV21-1	.	TRBJ1-5	CASSFRDRIDSNQPQHF	TGTGCCAGCAGCTTCCGGGACAGGATTGATAGCAATCAGCCCCAGCATTTT
.	TRBV4-1	.	TRBJ2-6	CASSQDLARSYSGANVLTF	TGCGCCAGCAGCCAAGATTTGGCGCGGAGTTACTCTGGGGCCAACGTCCTGACTTTC
.	TRBV7-3	TRBD2	TRBJ2-1	CASSLPSGGHNEQFF	TGTGCCAGCAGCTTACCATCGGGGGGGCACAATGAGCAGTTCTTC
.	TRBV4-1	TRBD2	TRBJ2-2	CASSQESSGRATGELFF	TGCGCCAGCAGCCAAGAGTCTAGCGGGAGGGCAACCGGGGAGCTGTTTTTT
.	TRBV6-1	TRBD1	TRBJ1-1	CASSEWTGYTEAFF	TGTGCCAGCAGTGAGTGGACAGGGTACACTGAAGCTTTCTTT
.	TRBV28	.	TRBJ1-4	CASSLGGLNSATNEKLFF	TGTGCCAGCAGTTTGGGAGGGTTGAATAGTGCAACTAATGAAAAACTGTTTTTT
once	TRBV29-1	.	TRBJ1-5	CSVEVTGNQPQHF	TGCAGCGTTGAGGTGACTGGCAATCAGCCCCAGCATTTT
.	TRBV5-6	.	TRBJ1-6	CASSSLWGASSYNSPLHF	TGTGCCAGCAGCTCACTTTGGGGCGCGAGCTCCTATAATTCACCCCTCCACTTT
few	TRBV7-6	TRBD2	TRBJ2-7	CASSVTAGTSGPYEQYF	TGTGCCAGCAGCGTCACGGCCGGGACTAGCGGACCCTACGAGCAGTACTTC
.	TRBV5-1	.	TRBJ1-2	CASSLGDRSNYGYTF	TGCGCCAGCAGCTTGGGTGACAGGTCTAACTATGGCTACACCTTC
.	TRBV15	TRBD2	TRBJ2-2	CATSRGGSGVTGELFF	TGTGCCACCAGCAGGGGGGGTAGCGGGGTCACCGGGGAGCTGTTTTTT
.	TRBV14	.	TRBJ1-2	CASSQGGRYTF	TGTGCCAGCAGCCAAGGGGGCAGGTACACCTTC
.	TRBV18	.	TRBJ2-2	CASSPLGGTLDNTGELFF	TGTGCCAGCTCACCACTAGGAGGGACCCTAGATAACACCGGGGAGCTGTTTTTT
.	TRBV11-3	.	TRBJ2-7	CASSFTGAYEQYF	TGTGCCAGCAGCTTTACAGGAGCCTACGAGCAGTACTTC
.	TRBV29-1	.	TRBJ2-7	CSVLGYEQYF	TGCAGCGTCCTCGGGTACGAGCAGTACTTC
.	TRBV5-1	.	TRBJ1-3	CASSPGALGGNTIYF	TGCGCCAGCAGTCCGGGAGCGTTGGGGGGAAACACCATATATTTT
.	TRBV28	.	TRBJ2-7	CASTSPIRNAYEQYF	TGTGCCAGCACCTCACCTATAAGAAACGCCTACGAGCAGTACTTC
.	TRBV30	TRBD1	TRBJ1-5	CAWATGVDQPQHF	TGTGCCTGGGCGACAGGGGTGGATCAGCCCCAGCATTTT
few	TRBV7-9	.	TRBJ2-3	CASTLGLSDTQYF	TGTGCCAGCACTTTGGGCCTCTCAGATACGCAGTATTTT
.	TRBV14	TRBD1	TRBJ2-5	CASSPYDTGTGKETQYF	TGTGCCAGCAGCCCGTATGATACCGGGACAGGGAAAGAGACCCAGTACTTC
.	TRBV19	.	TRBJ1-2	CASTPGRGRDYGYTF	TGTGCCAGTACCCCCGGGAGGGGAAGAGACTATGGCTACACCTTC
.	TRBV27	TRBD1	TRBJ2-1	CASSPRTGPNEQFF	TGTGCCAGCAGTCCCCGGACAGGACCCAATGAGCAGTTCTTC
.	TRBV18	.	TRBJ1-5	CASSPDRQTNQPQHF	TGTGCCAGCTCACCGGACAGACAGACCAATCAGCCCCAGCATTTT
.	TRBV5-6	TRBD1	TRBJ1-4	CASSLVETGYEKLFF	TGTGCCAGCAGCTTGGTTGAGACAGGGTATGAAAAACTGTTTTTT
once	TRBV5-6	.	TRBJ1-1	CASSLFGGGNTEAFF	TGTGCCAGCAGCTTATTTGGGGGCGGGAACACTGAAGCTTTCTTT
.	TRBV6-5	.	TRBJ2-7	CASSSNGDRAYEQYF	TGTGCCAGCAGCTCCAACGGGGATAGGGCCTACGAGCAGTACTTC
.	TRBV11-2	TRBD1	TRBJ2-2	CASSSRQGPTGELFF	TGTGCCAGCAGCTCCAGACAGGGGCCCACCGGGGAGCTGTTTTTT
.	TRBV18	.	TRBJ1-5	CASSAGWGAHQPQHF	TGTGCCAGCTCGGCCGGGTGGGGCGCCCATCAGCCCCAGCATTTT
few	TRBV6-1	TRBD2	TRBJ2-3	CASSEMVRGGTDTQYF	TGTGCCAGCAGTGAAATGGTCCGGGGGGGGACAGATACGCAGTATTTT
.	TRBV28	TRBD1	TRBJ1-2	CASSLTGGSYGYTF	TGTGCCAGCAGTTTGACAGGGGGCAGCTATGGCTACACCTTC
.	TRBV5-1	TRBD1	TRBJ2-5	CASNRGGWEETQYF	TGCGCCAGCAACAGGGGCGGGTGGGAAGAGACCCAGTACTTC
.	TRBV19	TRBD2	TRBJ2-5	CASSTGTSRETQYF	TGTGCCAGTAGTACCGGGACTAGCCGAGAGACCCAGTACTTC
.	TRBV5-4	.	TRBJ1-2	CASRPRADRIYGYTF	TGTGCCAGCAGGCCGCGGGCAGATCGAATTTATGGCTACACCTTC
.	TRBV9	.	TRBJ2-2	CASSVGVLRSTGELFF	TGTGCCAGCAGCGTAGGTGTTCTACGTAGCACCGGGGAGCTGTTTTTT
.	TRBV15	TRBD2	TRBJ2-1	CATSRDRGLAGIDEQFF	TGTGCCACCAGCAGAGATCGAGGCCTAGCGGGGATCGATGAGCAGTTCTTC
.	TRBV28	TRBD2	TRBJ2-1	CASSSLAGGPYNEQFF	TGTGCCAGCAGTTCACTAGCGGGGGGGCCTTACAATGAGCAGTTCTTC